A single sample gave rise to the 8 T cell receptor beta chains below, sequenced in a study of identifying expanded T cells in peripheral blood. Sequencing was performed with immunoSEQ multiplex PCR; in TCRdb, only in-frame clones are kept and a portion is missing. The data hold about 110,000 clones, with about 89% observed a single time. Input material: blood. The receptors come from a person aged 18 to 70 in good health.

The chain recombines TRBV7-2 with TRBJ1-1; D is ambiguous. The CDR3 consists of 13 residues. Germline loops: CDR1 SGHTA, CDR2 FQGNSA. Trimming stripped 4 bases from V and 3 bases from J, with 9 bases between. For the CDR3, the DNA is TGTGCCAGCAGCTCTACCGGCCACACTGAAGCTTTCTTT. Translating it yields CASSSTGHTEAFF.

The chain is built from TRBV29-1 and TRBJ2-7; D ambiguous. The CDR3 consists of 13 residues. Germline V CDR1 and CDR2: SQVTM, ANQGSEA. Trimming shortened V by 4 bases and J by 0 bases, and 10 bases separated the two germline ends. The CDR3 loop is CSVVSVHSYEQYF. The CDR3 DNA reads as TGCAGCGTTGTGAGTGTGCACTCCTACGAGCAGTACTTC.

The chain carries TRBV7-9 and TRBJ1-6; tentative D call: TRBD1 (5 bases). The germline V and J ends were trimmed by 4 bases and 7 bases, with 8 bases remaining between them. The V gene's germline CDR1 is SEHNR and CDR2 FQNEAQ (reference sequence). This CDR3 has 13 amino acids. The CDR3 DNA reads TGTGCCAGCAGCTCGTCAGGGAATTCACCCCTCCACTTT. It translates to CASSSSGNSPLHF. Together with reference TRBV7-9 and TRBJ1-6, the CDR3 gives the full variable domain: DTGVSQNPRHKITKRGQNVTFRCDPISEHNRLYWYRQTLGQGPEFLTYFQNEAQLEKSRLLSDRFSAERPKGSFSTLEIQRTEQGDSAMYLCASSSSGNSPLHFGNGTRLTVT.

This clone was observed a single time. The chain recombines TRBV21-1 with TRBJ1-4; no check of the table's D call, TRBD1, against the DNA was made. TRBV21-1 is a recognized pseudogene. This CDR3 comprises 14 residues. The CDR3 reads CASTDPGQGEKLFF. Written as DNA, the CDR3 is TGTGCCAGCACCGATCCGGGACAGGGGGAAAAACTGTTTTTT.

The table lists this clone with a few counts. V is TRBV28 and J is TRBJ1-2, with TRBD1 matching over 7 bases. Losses at the gene ends were 2 bases for V and 8 bases for J; bases not matched to a gene: 5. From germline, CDR1 is MDHEN and CDR2 SYDVKM. The CDR3 spans 13 residues. Here the CDR3 reads CASSLTQGGGYTF. In nucleotides, the CDR3 is TGTGCCAGCAGTTTAACTCAGGGGGGAGGCTACACCTTC.

V and J are TRBV7-8 and TRBJ1-2, with 9 positions matching TRBD1. The trim removed 2 bases at V and 8 bases at J, leaving 6 bases unmatched. CDR3 length: 14 amino acids. Germline values: CDR1 SGHVS, CDR2 FQNEAQ. CDR3 sequence: CASSLLGQGGGYTF. As DNA, the CDR3 is TGTGCCAGCAGCTTACTGGGACAGGGAGGAGGCTACACCTTC.

This clone was found once. The V gene is TRBV6-1, the J gene TRBJ2-3; D might be TRBD2 (5 bases). The CDR3 covers 16 residues. Germline V gene data show CDR1 as MNHNS and CDR2 as SASEGT. The V end lost 4 bases, the J end lost 2 bases, and 16 bases lay between the germline ends. CDR3 sequence reads: CASSVGSGLITDTQYF. DNA for the CDR3: TGTGCCAGCAGTGTCGGCAGCGGACTCATCACAGATACGCAGTATTTT.

This clone has just a few counts. This chain links TRBV5-5 with TRBJ2-7; no clear D gene. The CDR3 is made up of 14 amino acids. The germline V and J ends were trimmed by 0 bases and 1 base, with 8 bases remaining between them. Germline assignment: CDR1 SGHKS and CDR2 YYEKEE (reference sequence). CDR3 DNA: TGTGCCAGCAGCTTGGAAACGTCGTCCTACGAGCAGTACTTC. Translated: CASSLETSSYEQYF.